The next 20 T cell receptor beta chains were all read from a single sample in a study of shared clonotypes between healthy human individuals. Data came from immunoSEQ multiplex PCR; TCRdb stores just in-frame clones and leaves some out. Among about a million clones, around 76% were seen once, and the ten largest hold about 1.5%. The sequenced sample was memory CD4+ T cells sorted from blood. Subset denoted: CD45RA-negative fraction. Receptor source: a man between 18 and 35 years old in good health.

This chain connects TRBV5-1 to TRBJ1-1; D is unclear. CDR1 SGHRS and CDR2 YFSETQ come from the germline V gene. Trimming pared 6 bases from V and 0 bases from J, leaving 12 bases between. The CDR3 length is 14 residues. The CDR3 loop is CASKVDPLNTEAFF. CDR3 coding DNA: TGCGCCAGCAAGGTGGATCCGCTGAACACTGAAGCTTTCTTT.

This clone was picked up a small number of times. The chain combines TRBV6-6 with TRBJ1-1; D is uncertain. The CDR3 length is 14 residues. Germline CDR1 MNHNY, CDR2 SVGAGI (reference sequence). V shed 0 bases and J shed 4 bases, with 9 bases lying between them. CDR3 sequence reads: CASSYSGSRTEAFF. CDR3 coding DNA: TGTGCCAGCAGTTACTCGGGTAGCCGCACTGAAGCTTTCTTT.

The rearrangement uses TRBV5-6 and TRBJ1-3; D gene ambiguous. The CDR3 runs 15 residues. Trimming took 3 bases from V and 3 from J, leaving 13 bases between them. Germline V lookup: CDR1 SGHDT, CDR2 YYEEEE. CDR3 in amino acids: CASSSISSGGNTIYF. CDR3 DNA: TGTGCCAGCAGCTCGATTAGTTCGGGTGGAAACACCATATATTTT.

The chain employs TRBV10-3 and TRBJ1-5; a weak D match, TRBD1 (5 bases). V was pared by 2 bases and J by 7 bases, with 9 bases between. This CDR3 is built from 13 residues. Per germline, CDR1 ENHRY and CDR2 SYGVKD. This CDR3 reads CAISEGQSQPQHF. As DNA, the CDR3 is TGTGCCATCAGTGAGGGACAATCCCAGCCCCAGCATTTT.

This sequence joins TRBV2 and TRBJ2-5; 12 bases map to TRBD2. Germline V gene data show CDR1 as SNHLY and CDR2 as FYNNEI. After removal of 5 bases from V and 2 bases from J, the junction contained 3 bases not matched to a gene. This CDR3 is 15 amino acids long. CDR3 nucleotide sequence: TGTGCCAGCAGTCAAGGACTAGCGGGGCAAGAGACCCAGTACTTC. Translation: CASSQGLAGQETQYF.

V and J are TRBV30 and TRBJ2-3; TRBD2 agrees at 7 bases. The CDR3 runs 13 residues. The V and J ends lost 7 bases and 5 bases, in that order; junction bases with no gene match: 9. Germline V gene sequence: CDR1 GTSNPN, CDR2 SVGIG (reference sequence). The CDR3: CAFGGFPRDTQYF. CDR3 DNA sequence: TGTGCCTTCGGGGGGTTCCCCAGAGATACGCAGTATTTT.

The V gene is TRBV28, the J gene TRBJ1-6; D is perhaps TRBD1 (6 bases). V dropped 7 bases and J dropped 8 bases, with 12 bases sitting between them. CDR1 and CDR2 from the germline V gene are MDHEN and SYDVKM. The CDR3 is made up of 13 amino acids. This chain's CDR3 is CASIGGLDSPLHF. DNA of the CDR3: TGTGCCAGCATCGGGGGCCTTGATTCACCCCTCCACTTT.

The rearrangement links TRBV7-3 to TRBJ2-3; the D is unclear. The ends were cut back, 2 bases at V and 4 bases at J, with 7 bases in the middle. From germline, CDR1 is SGHTA and CDR2 FQGTGA. The CDR3 totals 13 residues. The CDR3 DNA follows: TGTGCCAGCAGCTTAGCCGGCCCAGATACGCAGTATTTT. Translated, it gives CASSLAGPDTQYF.

The chain couples TRBV7-9 to TRBJ2-7; 7 bases line up with TRBD2. V gave up 5 bases and J gave up 3 bases; unmatched junction bases: 4. Germline V gene lookup returns CDR1 SEHNR and CDR2 FQNEAQ (reference sequence). This CDR3 is 13 amino acids long. The CDR3 loop is CASSLGGIYEQYF. The CDR3, as DNA: TGTGCCAGCAGCCTGGGGGGGATCTACGAGCAGTACTTC.

This clone is a singleton in its sample. The V call is TRBV18, the J call TRBJ1-3; tentatively, D is TRBD1 (5 bases). V was cut by 4 bases and J by 0 bases, with 10 bases left in between. CDR1 is KGHSH, CDR2 LQKENI, per germline. The CDR3 spans 15 residues. DNA for the CDR3: TGTGCCAGCTCACGCGAGGGGTCCTCTGGAAACACCATATATTTT. This sequence encodes CASSREGSSGNTIYF.

V usage is TRBV30 and J usage is TRBJ1-1, with a tentative D call TRBD1 (6 bases). Germline CDR1 GTSNPN, CDR2 SVGIG (reference sequence). The V gene lost 5 bases and the J gene lost 10 bases, with 14 bases spanning the gap. The CDR3 is 11 residues long. CDR3 DNA: TGTGCCTGGGCGGCAGGGGTTGGAGCTTTCTTT. Its translation: CAWAAGVGAFF.

The rearrangement links TRBV5-5 to TRBJ2-7; D remains unclear. The CDR3 contains 12 residues. V lost 1 base, J lost 3 bases, and 5 bases lay in between. The V gene's germline CDR1 is SGHKS and CDR2 YYEKEE (reference sequence). The CDR3 loop is CASSLSNYEQYF. CDR3 DNA: TGTGCCAGCAGCTTGTCTAACTACGAGCAGTACTTC.

There are a few counts of this clone. The J gene is TRBJ1-2, the V gene TRBV6-6, with D perhaps TRBD1 (5 bases). This CDR3 contains 13 residues. The V end was cut by 6 bases, the J end by 7 bases, with 15 bases between. Germline assignment: CDR1 MNHNY and CDR2 SVGAGI (reference sequence). The CDR3 DNA is TGTGCCAGCAGCCTGACCCCCGGGGGTGGCTACACCTTC. This sequence encodes CASSLTPGGGYTF.

This chain joins TRBV5-6 and TRBJ1-5, with 9 bases fitting TRBD1. CDR1 is SGHDT, CDR2 YYEEEE, per germline. The CDR3 length is 16 residues. J lost 5 bases, V lost 3 bases, and 9 bases had no gene match. CDR3 coding DNA: TGTGCCAGCAGCTCCTCGTCCCGGGACAGGGATCAGCCCCAGCATTTT. Protein: CASSSSSRDRDQPQHF.

This rearrangement joins TRBV18 to TRBJ1-5; D may be TRBD1 (5 bases). Trimming pared 3 bases from V and 5 bases from J, leaving 14 bases between. Germline V gene lookup returns CDR1 KGHSH and CDR2 LQKENI. This CDR3 region has 15 residues. The CDR3 nucleotides read TGTGCCAGCTCACCTCTCGGGGGTACGGATCAGCCCCAGCATTTT. Translation gives CASSPLGGTDQPQHF. Based on the CDR3 plus reference TRBV18 and TRBJ1-5, the full variable domain is NAGVMQNPRHLVRRRGQEARLRCSPMKGHSHVYWYRQLPEEGLKFMVYLQKENIIDESGMPKERFSAEFPKEGPSILRIQQVVRGDSAAYFCASSPLGGTDQPQHFGDGTRLSIL.

The chain carries TRBV7-2 and TRBJ2-7; TRBD2 matches at 14 bases. CDR3 length: 19 amino acids. CDR1 is SGHTA, CDR2 FQGNSA, per germline. V shed 5 bases and J 1 base; nucleotides not matched to a gene: 13. Here the CDR3 reads CASSAAPGLAGVGSYEQYF. The CDR3 nucleotides read TGTGCCAGCAGCGCAGCGCCGGGACTAGCGGGAGTGGGGTCCTACGAGCAGTACTTC.

The chain links TRBV18 to TRBJ1-4; D is undetermined. Trimming took off 4 bases at V and 6 bases at J, with 12 bases between the two ends. CDR3 size: 14 residues. Germline loops: CDR1 KGHSH, CDR2 LQKENI. The CDR3 DNA is TGTGCCAGCTCACTAATGAAGAGCGATGAAAAACTGTTTTTT. This encodes CASSLMKSDEKLFF.

Only one count was recorded for this clone. CDR3 coding DNA: TGCGCCAGCAGCCAAAGAGATTCCCCCTACGAGCAGTACTTC. It translates to CASSQRDSPYEQYF. V and J are TRBV4-3 and TRBJ2-7; D gene unclear. There are 14 residues in the CDR3. V lost 2 bases and J lost 2, with 10 bases in between. Per germline, CDR1 LGHNA and CDR2 YSLEER.

The chain has TRBV7-8 and TRBJ2-3, with D uncertain. This CDR3 has 12 residues. Germline V gene lookup returns CDR1 SGHVS and CDR2 FQNEAQ. Trimming left V 5 bases short and J 2 bases short, with 5 bases between. The CDR3 region has the DNA TGTGCCAGCAGCACCTACACAGATACGCAGTATTTT. Protein product: CASSTYTDTQYF.

The table lists this clone with many counts. The chain has TRBV2 and TRBJ1-5, with unresolved D. V was trimmed by 3 bases and J by 6 bases, leaving 12 bases between them. CDR3 length equals 14 residues. CDR1 and CDR2 (germline): SNHLY, FYNNEI. The CDR3 DNA follows: TGTGCCAGCAGTGAGGGCCTATCCGGTCAGCCCCAGCATTTT. This translates into CASSEGLSGQPQHF.